The next 6 T cell receptor beta chains were all read from a single sample in a study of type 1 regulatory T cells. TCRdb processed the reads anew with MiXCR; each CDR3 protein has one entry. The data show over 90,000 distinct CDR3 sequences, with roughly 31% seen just once and approximately 2.2% held by the top ten. Sample: CD4+ T cells, either the whole sample or a sorted fraction (not recorded which). These receptors came from a human donor in good health.

The J gene is TRBJ2-3, the V gene TRBV6-5, with 10 bases matching TRBD2. CDR1 and CDR2 from the germline V gene are MNHEY and SVGAGI. The CDR3 extends over 16 amino acids. The V segment lost 6 bases and the J segment 4 bases; nucleotides outside the gene matches: 10. The CDR3 protein is CASRRSSGSSPDTQYF. The DNA for the CDR3 is TGTGCCAGCAGACGATCTAGCGGGAGTTCCCCAGATACGCAGTATTTT.

The V and J genes are TRBV24-1 and TRBJ2-7; 8 nucleotides match TRBD1. The junction had 7 bases not matched to a gene; V was cut back by 2 bases and J by 2 bases. The CDR3 is 16 residues long. Per the germline V gene, CDR1 is KGHDR and CDR2 is SFDVKD. CDR3 bases: TGTGCCACCAGTGATTCAGGGGACAGGCAACCCTACGAGCAGTACTTC. Amino acid sequence: CATSDSGDRQPYEQYF.

The rearrangement uses TRBV5-4 and TRBJ2-3; 7 bases agree with TRBD2. Looked up from germline, CDR1 is SGHNT and CDR2 is YYREEE (reference sequence). The CDR3 has 15 residues. V trimming: 2 bases; J trimming: 3 bases; junction bases outside the gene matches: 6. CDR3 in amino acids: CASSFSTSWTDTQYF. As DNA, the CDR3 is TGTGCCAGCAGCTTCTCGACTAGCTGGACAGATACGCAGTATTTT. Based on the CDR3 plus reference TRBV5-4 and TRBJ2-3, the full variable domain is ETGVTQSPTHLIKTRGQQVTLRCSSQSGHNTVSWYQQALGQGPQFIFQYYREEENGRGNFPPRFSGLQFPNYSSELNVNALELDDSALYLCASSFSTSWTDTQYFGPGTRLTVL.

The rearrangement uses TRBV9 and TRBJ2-3; TRBD2 matches 8 bases. V lost 0 bases, J lost 3 bases, and 0 bases stayed unmatched. Germline values: CDR1 SGDLS, CDR2 YYNGEE. The CDR3 extends over 14 amino acids. The CDR3 sequence: CASSVGGRTDTQYF. In DNA, the CDR3 is TGTGCCAGCAGCGTAGGCGGGAGGACAGATACGCAGTATTTT. Full variable domain (remainder filled in from reference TRBV9 and TRBJ2-3): DSGVTQTPKHLITATGQRVTLRCSPRSGDLSVYWYQQSLDQGLQFLIQYYNGEERAKGNILERFSAQQFPDLHSELNLSSLELGDSALYFCASSVGGRTDTQYFGPGTRLTVL.

This sequence joins TRBV19 and TRBJ2-1, with TRBD1 identical over 10 bases. The length of the CDR3 is 16 residues. Germline CDR1 reads LNHDA; CDR2 reads SQIVND (reference sequence). V gave up 4 bases and J gave up 8 bases; unmatched junction bases: 11. The CDR3 is CASSNPRTGGSDEQFF. The CDR3 DNA follows: TGTGCCAGTAGTAACCCCCGGACAGGGGGGAGCGATGAGCAGTTCTTC.

The chain is built from TRBV3-1 and TRBJ2-3; 8 nucleotides match TRBD2. Germline V gene lookup returns CDR1 LGHDT and CDR2 YNNKEL (reference sequence). The CDR3 is 15 residues long. The ends lost 0 bases at V and 4 bases at J; junction bases unmatched: 3. The CDR3 is CASSQDLAGADTQYF. In nucleotides, the CDR3 is TGTGCCAGCAGCCAAGACCTAGCGGGCGCAGATACGCAGTATTTT.